This T cell receptor (beta chain) was profiled in a study of T-cell memory formation after mild COVID-19. Findings and caveats of the study: Mainly in CM and EM were contracting CD4+ clones; CD8+ were in EMRA. Clones contracting day 15 to 85 were balanced CD4/CD8; later expanders leaned CD4+. Within pre-infection memory, some responding clones were found, suggesting cross-reactive memory joined.

Germline values: CDR1 LNHNV, CDR2 YYDKDF (reference sequence). Trimming left V 0 bases short and J 0 bases short, with 5 bases between. The CDR3 runs to 14 residues. The table lists this clonotype with a few counts. Antigen: not known. 5'RACE primed at constant segments yielded TCR alpha and TCR beta cDNA libraries bearing sample barcodes and UMIs. Each CDR3 protein gets one entry after TCRdb re-called the 5' RACE reads with MiXCR. The sample lists approximately 52,000 distinct CDR3 sequences; approximately 9% were seen once. J is TRBJ2-5 and V is TRBV15; the D is unclear. The sequence was collected from an adult woman who had mild COVID-19 (a few samples of this study predate the infection). Cell type and time point are not known. The sample taken for sequencing was PBMCs or a T cell subset sorted from them (not recorded which). The CDR3 DNA follows: TGTGCCACCAGCAGAGATCGGAACCAAGAGACCCAGTACTTC. Protein product: CATSRDRNQETQYF.